This TCR beta chain was profiled in a study of blood T cell repertoires in COVID-19. Overall study: Samples of COVID-19 (acute and convalescent) were obtained from the United States, Italy and Spain.

CDR3 length: 15 amino acids. The V segment lost 7 bases and the J segment 4 bases; nucleotides outside the gene matches: 12. From germline, CDR1 is SNHLY and CDR2 FYNNEI. The repertoire was sequenced with immunoSEQ multiplex PCR; TCRdb's copy has only in-frame clones and lacks some. Here the sample spans 95,000 to 150,000 clones, 60% to 85% being singletons. This sequence joins TRBV2 and TRBJ2-7; 8 positions match TRBD2. This sequence originates from a man between 65 and 80 years old with acute or convalescent COVID-19. Sequenced: peripheral blood. CDR3 bases: TGTGCCAGCACCCTAGAGGGACTAGTTACTTACGAGCAGTACTTC. Its translation: CASTLEGLVTYEQYF.